Shown below are 28 T cell receptor beta chains from a single sample sequenced in a study of tumor-infiltrating lymphocytes in primary liver carcinoma. In addition to blood RNA drawn from unsorted whole blood, germline DNA was extracted. TCR beta cDNA came from approximately 0.55 ug total RNA, primed with a constant-region primer. Generation of the TCR beta libraries relied on three nested multiplex PCR rounds using slightly modified ARM-PCR. Each of the first two PCR rounds ran nine to ten cycles with TRBV1-TRBV30 forward and C-beta reverse primers. TCRdb reprocessed the multiplex PCR reads via MiXCR and lists one record per CDR3 protein. The sample includes under 200,000 distinct CDR3 sequences, 65% of them seen just once. Sequencing input: peripheral blood. The receptors come from a woman aged 55-70 years with primary liver carcinoma and hepatitis B virus infection.

A word on this clonotype: A junction boundary mismatches the germline segment, possibly from a read error. The chain is built from TRBV6-5 and TRBJ2-1, with 10 positions matching TRBD2. Germline V lookup: CDR1 MNHEY, CDR2 SVGAGI. The CDR3 extends over 18 amino acids. The CDR3 bases are TGTGTCAGCAGTGACACATATACGAGCGGGAGGGCCCATAATGAGCAGTTCTTC. It specifies CVSSDTYTSGRAHNEQFF.

On this clonotype itself: A single base separates this from a much larger clone, so it may be a read error. J is TRBJ2-1 and V is TRBV4-1, with D hard to call. Trimming stripped 2 bases from V and 4 bases from J, with 9 bases between. CDR3 length: 14 residues. Germline V lookup: CDR1 MGHRA, CDR2 YSYEKL. In nucleotides, the CDR3 is TGCGCCAGCAGCCAACTAACACGTTACAATGAGCAGTTCTTC. Encoded protein: CASSQLTRYNEQFF.

Details on this clonotype: A read error may explain this, as a much larger clone is one base away. This sequence joins TRBV4-1 and TRBJ1-2; the match to TRBD1 covers 8 bases. CDR3 length: 15 residues. The V and J ends lost 1 base and 4 bases, in that order; junction bases with no gene match: 5. Germline CDR1 MGHRA, CDR2 YSYEKL. Written as DNA, the CDR3 is TGCGCCAGCAGCCAAGGAAGGACAGGGAGCTATGGCTACACCTTC. It is translated as CASSQGRTGSYGYTF.

Concerning this clonotype itself: Just one base apart from a much larger clone, this may be a read error. The chain combines TRBV6-5 with TRBJ1-2, with D unresolved. The CDR3 spans 13 residues. Germline V lookup: CDR1 MNHEY, CDR2 SVGAGI. The CDR3 spells CASSYSGWAGYAF. CDR3 sequence (DNA): TGTGCCAGCAGTTACTCGGGTTGGGCCGGCTACGCCTTC.

This clonotype was detected ten times or more. Here the CDR3 DNA reads TGTGCCAGCAGCTTGGTTCTAGCGGAGTACAATGAGCAGTTCTTC. This sequence encodes CASSLVLAEYNEQFF. The V and J genes are TRBV5-5 and TRBJ2-1; TRBD2 matches at 7 bases. V trimming: 0 bases; J trimming: 4 bases; junction bases outside the gene matches: 4. The length of the CDR3 is 15 residues. Germline-derived CDR1 and CDR2 are SGHKS and YYEKEE (reference sequence).

Of note for this clonotype: One end of the junction varies from germline; a read error may be responsible. This chain connects TRBV11-2 to TRBJ2-1; D not resolved. Germline V gene lookup returns CDR1 SGHAT and CDR2 FQNNGV. The CDR3 runs 14 residues. In DNA form, the CDR3 reads TGTGTCAGCAGCGAAATAATGGGGTTAGGTGAGCAATTCTTC. It yields the protein CVSSEIMGLGEQFF.

This clonotype was detected once. Germline is not matched at one junction end, which may reflect a read error. The J gene is TRBJ2-2, the V gene TRBV6-5; 7 bases align to TRBD2. The CDR3 totals 15 residues. In germline, CDR1 is MNHEY, CDR2 SVGAGI. In nucleotides, the CDR3 is TGTGCCAGCAGTTATCGTGGGAGGGTAACCGAGGAGCTGTTTTTT. Protein product: CASSYRGRVTEELFF.

This clonotype came up many times. The chain recombines TRBV6-6 with TRBJ1-4; D unresolved. The V and J ends lost 7 bases and 4 bases respectively, with 7 bases between them. This CDR3 region has 12 residues. Germline CDR1 is MNHNY and CDR2 is SVGAGI (reference sequence). CDR3 sequence: CASMSLNEKLFF. The CDR3 nucleotides are TGTGCCAGCATGAGCCTTAATGAAAAACTGTTTTTT.

This clonotype turned up a few times. The chain couples TRBV12-5 to TRBJ1-5; unclear D gene. The V gene lost 6 bases and the J gene lost 7 bases, with 13 bases spanning the gap. CDR3 length equals 13 residues. Per germline, CDR1 LGHNT and CDR2 FRNRAP. The CDR3 protein is CASGLEMGQPQHF. The CDR3 region has the DNA TGTGCTAGTGGCCTAGAGATGGGGCAGCCCCAGCATTTT.

The chain uses TRBV5-1 and TRBJ1-4; TRBD1 is a possible D gene (6 bases). Germline assignment: CDR1 SGHRS and CDR2 YFSETQ. The CDR3 spans 15 residues. Deletions cut 0 bases from V and 8 bases from J, with 14 bases between. DNA for the CDR3: TGCGCCAGCAGCTTGGAGGGGGGATCCAGGGAAAAACTGTTTTTT. Its translation is CASSLEGGSREKLFF.

Details on this clonotype: A read error may explain this, as a much larger clone is one base away. The CDR3 does not end in the conserved phenylalanine or tryptophan, so this is likely a read error. CDR3 amino acids: CASRQGPKGGETQYY. The CDR3 region has the DNA TGTGCCAGCAGGCAGGGACCTAAAGGCGGAGAGACCCAGTACTAC. J is TRBJ2-5 and V is TRBV6-5; D tentatively fits TRBD1 or TRBD2 (5 bases each). This CDR3 region has 15 residues. The V gene's germline CDR1 is MNHEY and CDR2 SVGAGI. Trimming stripped 6 bases from V and 4 bases from J, with 18 bases between.

The chain employs TRBV6-6 and TRBJ2-5; D gene uncertain. V lost 10 bases, J lost 0 bases, and 18 bases lay in between. CDR1 and CDR2 from the germline V gene are MNHNY and SVGAGI (reference sequence). CDR3 size: 15 residues. The CDR3 nucleotides are TGTGCCAACGGCCCCCCTGGATCGAACCAAGAGACCCAGTACTTC. Protein product: CANGPPGSNQETQYF.

Comment on this clonotype: A read error is likely, as this CDR3 ends without the conserved phenylalanine or tryptophan. Because the CDR3's place on the DNA is in doubt, the DNA is left out and the CDR3 is given as listed by TCRdb. The J gene is TRBJ2-3, the V gene TRBV12-3 or TRBV12-4. From its first to its last residue, the CDR3 has 14 amino acids. The CDR3 loop reads CASSTGASTDTEYI.

By sample share, this clonotype is medium-sized. The V call is TRBV11-2, the J call TRBJ2-2; weak D call: TRBD1 (6 bases). CDR3 length: 16 amino acids. Germline V gene lookup returns CDR1 SGHAT and CDR2 FQNNGV. The V end was cut by 2 bases, the J end by 1 base, with 11 bases between. CDR3 DNA: TGTGCCAGCAGCTTAATGCAGGGGTTGAACACCGGGGAGCTGTTTTTT. It yields the protein CASSLMQGLNTGELFF.

This clonotype is deemed medium-sized (0.01 to 0.1%). This chain links TRBV11-1 with TRBJ2-7; D possibly corresponds to TRBD2 (5 bases). Germline V gene lookup returns CDR1 SGHAT and CDR2 FQDESV (reference sequence). The CDR3 covers 17 residues. The V gene lost 5 bases and the J gene lost 0 bases, with 20 bases spanning the gap. CDR3 sequence: CASSRSFGRASSYEQYF. The CDR3, as DNA: TGTGCCAGCAGCCGATCCTTTGGGCGGGCTAGCTCCTACGAGCAGTACTTC.

Turning to this clonotype: The conserved phenylalanine or tryptophan normally closing the CDR3 is absent here, so this likely arose from a read error. This rearrangement joins TRBV11-2 to TRBJ2-1, with D tentatively TRBD2 (5 bases). CDR1 is SGHAT and CDR2 is FQNNGV in the germline V gene. This CDR3 is built from 16 residues. In DNA form, the CDR3 reads TGTGCAAGCAGCTTAGGTTTTCCAGCGGACTACAATGAGCAGTTCCTC. It specifies CASSLGFPADYNEQFL.

Worth noting for this clonotype: One end of the junction fails to match germline, which may point to a read error. The chain links TRBV30 to TRBJ2-3, with D maybe TRBD1 (6 bases). The CDR3 extends over 15 amino acids. Germline values: CDR1 GTSNPN, CDR2 SVGIG (reference sequence). The CDR3 DNA reads TGTCCCTGGAGTAGGGGGTCAACTAGCACAGATACGCAGTATTTT. Amino acids: CPWSRGSTSTDTQYF.

Regarding this clonotype: This is likely a read error, given that the CDR3 carries no conserved phenylalanine or tryptophan at its end. The J gene is TRBJ2-7, the V gene TRBV6-5; D could derive from TRBD1 or TRBD2 (5 bases each). The CDR3 is 18 amino acids. From germline, CDR1 is MNHEY and CDR2 SVGAGI. V lost 8 bases and J 2 bases, leaving 28 bases between the germline ends. CDR3 in DNA: TGTGCCAGCGGGACCGACAGAAACCAGGGATTACTACCCTACGAGCAGTACCTC. It codes for CASGTDRNQGLLPYEQYL.

On this clonotype: The missing conserved phenylalanine or tryptophan at the end of this CDR3 makes a read error likely. This chain uses TRBV11-2 with TRBJ2-7; the D call may be TRBD1 or TRBD2 (5 bases each). This CDR3 has 16 amino acids. The germline V and J ends were trimmed by 5 bases and 3 bases, with 20 bases remaining between them. Germline lookup yields CDR1 SGHAT and CDR2 FQNNGV. The CDR3 sequence is CASSPVKGVGLYEQYL. CDR3 DNA sequence: TGTGCCAGCAGCCCAGTTAAGGGAGTGGGGCTCTACGAGCAGTACCTC.

Concerning this clonotype: It may be a read error: a sequence one base away is much more abundant. The chain carries TRBV29-1 and TRBJ1-1, with unresolved D. This CDR3 comprises 15 residues. Germline CDR1 is SQVTM and CDR2 is ANQGSEA. The CDR3 bases are TGCAGCGGTCAGTTTTCCGGAACCATGAACACTGAAGGTTTCTTT. Translating it yields CSGQFSGTMNTEGFF. The whole variable domain, filled in from reference TRBV29-1 and TRBJ1-1, reads SAVISQKPSRDICQRGTSLTIQCQVDSQVTMMFWYRQQPGQSLTLIATANQGSEATYESGFVIDKFPISRPNLTFSTLTVSNMSPEDSSIYLCSGQFSGTMNTEGFFGQGTRLTVV.

This chain joins TRBV29-1 and TRBJ2-3; unclear D gene. Germline V gene sequence: CDR1 SQVTM, CDR2 ANQGSEA. This CDR3 is 10 amino acids long. V was trimmed by 8 bases and J by 2 bases, leaving 5 bases between them. DNA for the CDR3: TGCAGCTTGTACACAGATACGCAGTATTTT. Its protein is CSLYTDTQYF.

The V and J genes are TRBV7-9 and TRBJ2-7; D is perhaps TRBD2 (5 bases). The CDR3 has 13 amino acids. Germline-derived CDR1 and CDR2 are SEHNR and FQNEAQ (reference sequence). Trimming shortened V by 11 bases and J by 0 bases, and 14 bases separated the two germline ends. CDR3 sequence: CALSGKSSYEQYF. CDR3 nucleotides: TGTGCCTTGTCGGGGAAGAGCTCCTACGAGCAGTACTTC.

As concerns this clonotype: The missing conserved phenylalanine or tryptophan at the end of this CDR3 makes a read error likely. It is unclear where the CDR3 begins or ends on the DNA, so no DNA is shown, and the CDR3 is as TCRdb lists it. The chain is built from TRBV29-1 and TRBJ2-7; TRBD1 is taken as the D call from the table, unchecked against the DNA. Including both end residues, the CDR3 is 17 amino acids long. Germline CDR1 reads SQVTM; CDR2 reads ANQGSEA. CDR3 residues: CSGLGRALSGGLYEQCS.

The chain's CDR3 is CASSPIRTGGSYGYTF. DNA for the CDR3: TGTGCCAGCAGTCCAATAAGGACAGGGGGCAGCTATGGCTACACCTTC. The chain joins TRBV28 to TRBJ1-2; 11 bases line up with TRBD1. Trimming at V came to 5 bases and at J to 4 bases, leaving 9 bases not matched to a gene. The CDR3 has 16 amino acids. CDR1 and CDR2 (germline): MDHEN, SYDVKM.

Ten or more counts support this clonotype. This chain connects TRBV6-1 to TRBJ2-1, with TRBD1 identical over 12 bases. V shed 8 bases, J shed 9 bases, and the junction held 8 bases outside the gene matches. This CDR3 has 14 residues. Per the germline V gene, CDR1 is MNHNS and CDR2 is SASEGT. CDR3 coding DNA: TGTGCCAGCGGCCGGGACAGGGGGCGTCTTGAGCAGTTCTTC. Amino acid sequence: CASGRDRGRLEQFF.

For this clonotype: At one of its ends the junction is not consistent with the germline gene, which may arise from a read error. The chain has TRBV28 and TRBJ1-6, with D hard to call. This CDR3 region has 15 residues. Germline CDR1 reads MDHEN; CDR2 reads SYDVKM. This chain's CDR3 is CASSFTHSYSSPLHF. CDR3 in DNA: TGTGCCAGCAGTTTTACACACTCCTATAGTTCACCCCTCCACTTT.

As to this clonotype: The junction departs from the called germline gene at one end, perhaps through a read error. The rearrangement uses TRBV11-2 and TRBJ2-5, with 11 bases lining up with TRBD2. Germline V gene data show CDR1 as SGHAT and CDR2 as FQNNGV. The CDR3 consists of 17 residues. CDR3 nucleotides: TGCGCCAGCAGCTTAGGGATTAGCGGGAGGGAAGTAGAGACCCAGTACTTC. This gives the protein CASSLGISGREVETQYF.

This clonotype was recorded many times. V usage is TRBV6-5 and J usage is TRBJ2-1; D gene uncertain. CDR1 is MNHEY and CDR2 is SVGAGI in the germline V gene. The CDR3 covers 12 residues. The V end lost 6 bases, the J end lost 3 bases, and 6 bases lay between the germline ends. This CDR3 reads CASRGSYNEQFF. The CDR3 DNA is TGTGCCAGCAGGGGCAGCTACAATGAGCAGTTCTTC.